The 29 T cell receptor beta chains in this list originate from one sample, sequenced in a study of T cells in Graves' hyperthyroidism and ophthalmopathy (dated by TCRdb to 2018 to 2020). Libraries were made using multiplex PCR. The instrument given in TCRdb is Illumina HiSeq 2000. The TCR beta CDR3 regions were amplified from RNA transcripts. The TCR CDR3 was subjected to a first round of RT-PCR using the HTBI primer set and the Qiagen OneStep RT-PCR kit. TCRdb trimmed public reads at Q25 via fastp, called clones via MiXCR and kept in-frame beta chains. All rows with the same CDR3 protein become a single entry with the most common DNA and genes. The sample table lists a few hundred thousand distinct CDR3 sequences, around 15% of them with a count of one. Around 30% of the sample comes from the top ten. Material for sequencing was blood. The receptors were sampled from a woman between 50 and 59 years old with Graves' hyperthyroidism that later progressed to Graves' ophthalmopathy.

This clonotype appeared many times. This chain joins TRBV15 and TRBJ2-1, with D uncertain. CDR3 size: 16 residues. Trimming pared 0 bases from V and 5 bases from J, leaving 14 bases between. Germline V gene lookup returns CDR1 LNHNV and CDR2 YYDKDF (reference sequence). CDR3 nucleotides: TGTGCCACCAGCAGAGATGTGGGCGAGGCCGACAATGAGCAGTTCTTC. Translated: CATSRDVGEADNEQFF.

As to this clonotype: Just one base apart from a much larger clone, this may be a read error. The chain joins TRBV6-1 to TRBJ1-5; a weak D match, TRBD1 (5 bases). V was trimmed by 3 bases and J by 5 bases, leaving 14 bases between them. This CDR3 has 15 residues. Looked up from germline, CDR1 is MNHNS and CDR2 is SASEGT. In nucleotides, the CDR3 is TGTGCCAGCAGTGAGTATAGGGGTCTTGATCAGCCCCAGCATTTT. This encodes CASSEYRGLDQPQHF.

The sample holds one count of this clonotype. Written as DNA, the CDR3 is TGCAGTGCTAGAGCTCCAGGCGGGTGGTACACTAGCACAGATACGCAGTATTTT. This sequence encodes CSARAPGGWYTSTDTQYF. The chain joins TRBV20-1 to TRBJ2-3, with D possibly TRBD2 on 5 matching bases. CDR3 length equals 18 residues. Germline CDR1 is DFQATT and CDR2 is SNEGSKA (reference sequence). Trimming left V 1 base short and J 0 bases short, with 20 bases between.

CDR3 protein: CASSWGRSNQPQHF. In DNA, the CDR3 is TGTGCCAGCAGCTGGGGACGGAGCAATCAGCCCCAGCATTTT. V usage is TRBV5-8 and J usage is TRBJ1-5; D is possibly TRBD1 (5 bases). The germline CDR1 and CDR2 sequences are SGHTS and YDEGEE. The CDR3 has 14 amino acids. The V end lost 3 bases, the J end lost 1 base, and 8 bases lay between the germline ends.

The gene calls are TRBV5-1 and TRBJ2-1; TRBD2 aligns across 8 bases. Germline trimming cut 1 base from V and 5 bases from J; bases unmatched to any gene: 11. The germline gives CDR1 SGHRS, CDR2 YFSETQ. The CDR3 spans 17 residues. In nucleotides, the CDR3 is TGCGCCAGCAGCTTGCCTGGGTCTAGCGGGCCGAACAATGAGCAGTTCTTC. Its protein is CASSLPGSSGPNNEQFF.

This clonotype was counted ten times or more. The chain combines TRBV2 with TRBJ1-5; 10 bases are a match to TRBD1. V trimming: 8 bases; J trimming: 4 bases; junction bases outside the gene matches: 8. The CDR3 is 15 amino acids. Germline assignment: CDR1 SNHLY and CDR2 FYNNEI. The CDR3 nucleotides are TGTGCCAGCGGGGACAGGGGCACCCAAAATCAGCCCCAGCATTTT. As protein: CASGDRGTQNQPQHF.

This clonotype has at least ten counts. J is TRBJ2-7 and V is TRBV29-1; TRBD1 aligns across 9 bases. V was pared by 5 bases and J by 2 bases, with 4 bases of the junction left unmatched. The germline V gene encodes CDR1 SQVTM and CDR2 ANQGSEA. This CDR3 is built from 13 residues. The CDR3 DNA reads TGCAGCGTTCGGACAGGGGTAACCTACGAGCAGTACTTC. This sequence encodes CSVRTGVTYEQYF.

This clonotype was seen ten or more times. CDR3 in amino acids: CASSLGMGGSSYNEQFF. The CDR3 DNA sequence: TGCGCCAGCAGCCTGGGGATGGGGGGGAGCTCCTACAATGAGCAGTTCTTC. The chain couples TRBV5-1 to TRBJ2-1, with TRBD2 matching 7 bases. The trim removed 4 bases at V and 0 bases at J, leaving 10 bases unmatched. Germline assignment: CDR1 SGHRS and CDR2 YFSETQ. This CDR3 has 17 residues.

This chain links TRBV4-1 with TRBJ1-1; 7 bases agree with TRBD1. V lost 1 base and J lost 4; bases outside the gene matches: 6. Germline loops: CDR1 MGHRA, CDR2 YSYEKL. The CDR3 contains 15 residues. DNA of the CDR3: TGCGCCAGCAGCCAAGTGGGAGGGGGCTTCACTGAAGCTTTCTTT. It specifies CASSQVGGGFTEAFF.

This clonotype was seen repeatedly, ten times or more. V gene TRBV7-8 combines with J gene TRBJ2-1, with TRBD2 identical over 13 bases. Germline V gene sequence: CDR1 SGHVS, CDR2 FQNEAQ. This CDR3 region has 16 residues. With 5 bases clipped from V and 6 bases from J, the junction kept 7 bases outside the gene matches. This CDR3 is CASSLRTSGSLNEQFF. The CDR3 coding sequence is TGTGCCAGCAGCCTACGGACTAGCGGGAGTCTCAATGAGCAGTTCTTC. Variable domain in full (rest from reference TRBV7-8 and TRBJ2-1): GAGVSQSPRYKVAKRGQDVALRCDPISGHVSLFWYQQALGQGPEFLTYFQNEAQLDKSGLPSDRFFAERPEGSVSTLKIQRTQQEDSAVYLCASSLRTSGSLNEQFFGPGTRLTVL.

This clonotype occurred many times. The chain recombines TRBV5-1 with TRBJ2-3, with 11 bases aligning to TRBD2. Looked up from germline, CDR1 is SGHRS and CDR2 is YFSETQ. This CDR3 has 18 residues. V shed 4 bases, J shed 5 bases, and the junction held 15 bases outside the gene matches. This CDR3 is CASSARGIAGGRGDTQYF. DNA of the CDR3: TGCGCCAGCAGCGCCCGGGGGATAGCGGGAGGGCGAGGAGATACGCAGTATTTT.

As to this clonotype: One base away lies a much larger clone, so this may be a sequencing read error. The CDR3 loop reads CASGAGHRETQYF. The DNA for the CDR3 is TGTGCCAGCGGGGCAGGGCACCGAGAGACCCAGTACTTC. V is TRBV6-1 and J is TRBJ2-5; TRBD1 is a possible D gene (5 bases). CDR3 size: 13 residues. From germline, CDR1 is MNHNS and CDR2 SASEGT. The ends were cut back, 8 bases at V and 4 bases at J, with 14 bases in the middle.

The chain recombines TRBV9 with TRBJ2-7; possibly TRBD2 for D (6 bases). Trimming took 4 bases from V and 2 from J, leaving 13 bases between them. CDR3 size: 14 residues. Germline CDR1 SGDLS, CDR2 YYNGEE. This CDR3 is CASSSGGEAYEQYF. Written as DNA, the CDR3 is TGTGCCAGCAGCTCTGGCGGGGAGGCCTACGAGCAGTACTTC.

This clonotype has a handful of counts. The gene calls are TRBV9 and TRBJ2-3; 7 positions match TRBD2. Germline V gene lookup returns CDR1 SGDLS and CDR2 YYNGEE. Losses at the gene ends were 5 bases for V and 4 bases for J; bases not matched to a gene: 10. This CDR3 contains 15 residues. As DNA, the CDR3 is TGTGCCAGCAGGGGGGGAAGCGGGGCCGCAGATACGCAGTATTTT. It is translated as CASRGGSGAADTQYF.

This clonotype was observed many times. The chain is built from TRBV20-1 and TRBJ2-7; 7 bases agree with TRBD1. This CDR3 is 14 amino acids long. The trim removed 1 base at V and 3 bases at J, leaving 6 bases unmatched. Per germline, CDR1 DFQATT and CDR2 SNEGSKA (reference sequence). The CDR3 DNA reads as TGCAGTGCTAGAGGGAACAGGGGTAGCTACGAGCAGTACTTC. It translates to CSARGNRGSYEQYF.

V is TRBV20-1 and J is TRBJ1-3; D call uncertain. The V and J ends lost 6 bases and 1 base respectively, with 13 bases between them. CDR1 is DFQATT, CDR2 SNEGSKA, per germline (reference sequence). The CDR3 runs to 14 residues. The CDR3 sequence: CSAARGRSGNTIYF. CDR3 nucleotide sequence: TGCAGTGCCGCGAGAGGAAGGTCTGGAAACACCATATATTTT.

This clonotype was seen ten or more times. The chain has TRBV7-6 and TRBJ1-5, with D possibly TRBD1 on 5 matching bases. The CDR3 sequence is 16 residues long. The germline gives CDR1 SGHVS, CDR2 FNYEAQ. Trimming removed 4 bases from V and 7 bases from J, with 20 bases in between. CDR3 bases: TGTGCCAGCAGCTCGAGGGCGGCAGGGCAAGGGCAGCCCCAGCATTTT. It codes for CASSSRAAGQGQPQHF.

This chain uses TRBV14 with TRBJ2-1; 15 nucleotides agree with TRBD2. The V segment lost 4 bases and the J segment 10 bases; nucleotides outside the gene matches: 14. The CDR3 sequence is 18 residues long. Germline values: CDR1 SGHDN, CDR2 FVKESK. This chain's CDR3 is CASSPGLAGGYFRPEQFF. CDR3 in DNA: TGTGCCAGCAGCCCAGGACTAGCGGGAGGGTATTTTCGCCCAGAGCAGTTCTTC.

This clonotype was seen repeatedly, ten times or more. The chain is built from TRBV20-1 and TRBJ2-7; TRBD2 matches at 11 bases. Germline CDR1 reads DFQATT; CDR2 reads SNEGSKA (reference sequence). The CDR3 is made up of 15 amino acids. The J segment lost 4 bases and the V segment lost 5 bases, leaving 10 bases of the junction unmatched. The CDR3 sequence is CSAATTRLAGYEQYF. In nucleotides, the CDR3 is TGCAGTGCTGCAACTACTCGACTAGCGGGGTACGAGCAGTACTTC.

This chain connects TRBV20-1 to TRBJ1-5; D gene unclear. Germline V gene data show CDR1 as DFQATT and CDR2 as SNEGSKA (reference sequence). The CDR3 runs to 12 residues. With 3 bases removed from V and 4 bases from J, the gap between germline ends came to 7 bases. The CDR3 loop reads CSASRVNQPQHF. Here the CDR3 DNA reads TGCAGTGCTAGTCGGGTGAATCAGCCCCAGCATTTT.

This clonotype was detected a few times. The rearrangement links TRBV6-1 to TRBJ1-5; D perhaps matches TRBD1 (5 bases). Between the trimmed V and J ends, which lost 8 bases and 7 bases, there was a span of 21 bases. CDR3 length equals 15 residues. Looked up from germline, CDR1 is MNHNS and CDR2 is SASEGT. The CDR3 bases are TGTGCCAGCCGGCGAGGAAGGGACGGCAGACAGCCCCAGCATTTT. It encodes CASRRGRDGRQPQHF.

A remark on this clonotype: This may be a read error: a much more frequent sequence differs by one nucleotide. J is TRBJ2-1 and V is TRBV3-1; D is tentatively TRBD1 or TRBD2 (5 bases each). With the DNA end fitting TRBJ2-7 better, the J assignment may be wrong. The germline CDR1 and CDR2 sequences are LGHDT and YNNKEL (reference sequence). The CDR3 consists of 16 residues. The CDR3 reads CASSQDEGTWYNEQYF. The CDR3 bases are TGTGCCAGCAGCCAAGATGAAGGGACGTGGTACAATGAGCAGTACTTC.

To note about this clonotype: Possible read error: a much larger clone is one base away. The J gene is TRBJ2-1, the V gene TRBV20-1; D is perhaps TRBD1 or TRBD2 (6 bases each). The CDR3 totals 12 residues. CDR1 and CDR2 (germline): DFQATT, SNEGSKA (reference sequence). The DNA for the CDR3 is TGCAATGCGCCACCCGGGGGCACGGAGCAGTTCTTC. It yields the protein CNAPPGGTEQFF.

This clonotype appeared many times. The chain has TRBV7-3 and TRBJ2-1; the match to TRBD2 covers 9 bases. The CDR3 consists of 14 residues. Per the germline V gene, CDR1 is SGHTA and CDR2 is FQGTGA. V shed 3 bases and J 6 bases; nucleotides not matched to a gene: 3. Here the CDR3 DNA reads TGTGCCAGCAGCTTTAGCGGGAGTGCCAATGAGCAGTTCTTC. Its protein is CASSFSGSANEQFF.

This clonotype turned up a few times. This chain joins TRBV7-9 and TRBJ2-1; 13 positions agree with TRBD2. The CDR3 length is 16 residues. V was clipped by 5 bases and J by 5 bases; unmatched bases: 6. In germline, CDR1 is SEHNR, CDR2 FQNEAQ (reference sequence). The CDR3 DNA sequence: TGTGCCAGCAGCCGAAGGGGACTAGCGGGACACAATGAGCAGTTCTTC. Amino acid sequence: CASSRRGLAGHNEQFF.

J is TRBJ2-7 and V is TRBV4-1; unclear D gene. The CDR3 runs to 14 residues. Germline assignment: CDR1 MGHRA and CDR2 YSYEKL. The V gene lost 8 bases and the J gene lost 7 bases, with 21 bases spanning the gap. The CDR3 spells CASRRSSWVREQYF. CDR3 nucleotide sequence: TGCGCCAGCCGTAGGAGTAGTTGGGTGAGGGAGCAGTACTTC.

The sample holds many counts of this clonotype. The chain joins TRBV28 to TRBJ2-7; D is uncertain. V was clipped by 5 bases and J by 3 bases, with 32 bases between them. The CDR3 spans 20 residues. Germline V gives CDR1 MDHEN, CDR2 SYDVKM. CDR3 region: CASSRTWTEKRRRSFYEQYF. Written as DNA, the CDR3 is TGTGCCAGCAGTAGAACCTGGACGGAGAAAAGGAGAAGATCCTTCTACGAGCAGTACTTC.

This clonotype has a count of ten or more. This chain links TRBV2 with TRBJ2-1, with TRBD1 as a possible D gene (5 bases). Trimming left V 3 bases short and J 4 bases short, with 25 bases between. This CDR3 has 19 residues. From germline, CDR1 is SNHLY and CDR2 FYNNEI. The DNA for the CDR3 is TGTGCCAGCAGTGACGGTCCTCTGACAGCCACCTTTAAATACAATGAGCAGTTCTTC. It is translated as CASSDGPLTATFKYNEQFF.

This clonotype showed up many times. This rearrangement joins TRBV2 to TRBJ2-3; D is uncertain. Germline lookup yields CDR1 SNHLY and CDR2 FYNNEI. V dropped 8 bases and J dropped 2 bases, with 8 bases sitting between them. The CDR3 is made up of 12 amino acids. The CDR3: CASVRNTDTQYF. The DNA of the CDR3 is TGTGCCAGCGTCCGGAACACAGATACGCAGTATTTT.